This TCR beta chain appears in the sequencing data of a study of early T cells in non-severe SARS-CoV-2 infection. Turning to the study itself: Investigators sequenced bulk RNA drawn from unsorted whole blood, and chains remained unpaired. Study findings and constraints: Anti-spike CD8 specificities were favored by VDJdb matching, whose results missed private and CD4 specificities.

This clonotype has more than one count but fewer than ten. Its matching antigen is unknown. Trimming took 5 bases from V and 0 from J, leaving 12 bases between them. CDR1 and CDR2 (germline): MNHEY, SVGAGI. The CDR3 is 15 amino acids. Tagging with unique molecular identifiers was applied to individual cDNA molecules. A single record per CDR3 protein comes from TCRdb applying MiXCR to the 5' RACE reads. The data show under 60,000 distinct CDR3 sequences, around 9.3% seen once. This chain joins TRBV6-5 and TRBJ2-3; tentative D call: TRBD2 (6 bases). Sequences were obtained from whole blood. This clonotype was obtained from an adult who was a healthcare worker with PCR-confirmed SARS-CoV-2 infection or an uninfected control (not recorded which). DNA of the CDR3: TGTGCCAGCAGTACACTGGGGACTAGCACAGATACGCAGTATTTT. It is translated as CASSTLGTSTDTQYF.